The present T cell receptor beta chain was sequenced within a study of T cell responses to AZD1222 COVID-19 vaccine. About the research overall: Whether given at about 4 or about 12 weeks, second doses were pooled.

Generated by immunoSEQ multiplex PCR, the TCRdb table keeps only in-frame clones and is missing some. The repertoire holds 70,000 to 95,000 clones, with under 95% as singletons. Trimming shortened V by 5 bases and J by 1 base, and 8 bases separated the two germline ends. The CDR3 extends over 14 amino acids. Germline V gene data show CDR1 as SGHTA and CDR2 as FQGTGA. This TCR derives from an adult in good health. V gene TRBV7-3 combines with J gene TRBJ2-2; D not resolved. The input for sequencing was peripheral blood, taken on day 0 of AZD1222 vaccination. CDR3 bases: TGTGCCAGCAGCCCATCGGAGAACACCGGGGAGCTGTTTTTT. Residues: CASSPSENTGELFF.